A selection of T cell receptor beta chains follows, all from one sample in a study of beta chain features in type 1 diabetes. Libraries were prepared by immunoSEQ multiplex PCR; TCRdb keeps only in-frame clonotypes and omits some of them. The profile shows roughly 50,000 clones, around 50% of them singletons. The specimen sequenced was Tregs from blood. The source is a woman in her 40s with type 1 diabetes. Both conserved end residues are part of each CDR3. A D gene is named only where the DNA matches it firmly. Only part of the rows carry a size: once, few, many, or a class if the clone is expanded.

d_call	clone_size	v_call	j_call	cdr3_nt	cdr3_aa
-	-	TRBV29-1	TRBJ2-7	TGCAGCGTTGTAGGGGGCGAGCAGTACTTC	CSVVGGEQYF
TRBD1	medium-sized	TRBV4-3	TRBJ2-1	TGCGCCAGCAGCCACGGAACAGGGGTTAACAATGAGCAGTTCTTC	CASSHGTGVNNEQFF
-	-	TRBV7-9	TRBJ1-6	TGTGCCAGCTGCGACGCTTACGGGAATTCCCCCCTCCACTTT	CASCDAYGNSPLHF
TRBD1	-	TRBV5-6	TRBJ2-5	TGTGCCAGCAGCGTCAGACAGGGCCAGCAGTACTTC	CASSVRQGQQYF
TRBD1	-	TRBV7-8	TRBJ2-5	TGTGCCAGCAGCTTAGCGGGGACAGGGCCCCAAGAGACCCAGTACTTC	CASSLAGTGPQETQYF
-	-	TRBV10-2	TRBJ2-5	TGCGCCAGCAGCCTTCGGGAGACCCAGTACTTC	CASSLRETQYF
TRBD2	-	TRBV10-3	TRBJ2-2	TGTGCCATCAGTACTCCGGGACTAGCGGCGGGGGGGGAGCTGTTTTTT	CAISTPGLAAGGELFF
TRBD1	-	TRBV14	TRBJ2-1	TGTGCCAGCAGCCCCCGACAGGGGGCTATAGGGTACAATGAGCAGTTCTTC	CASSPRQGAIGYNEQFF
-	few	TRBV29-1	TRBJ1-2	TGCAGCGTCGGTCTTAACTATGGCTACACCTTC	CSVGLNYGYTF
-	-	TRBV4-1	TRBJ2-2	TGCGCCAGCAGCCAAGATTCGGGACATCCCGGGGAGCTGTTTTTT	CASSQDSGHPGELFF
-	-	TRBV4-3	TRBJ1-5	TGCGCCAGCAGCCAAGAGGGCCAGCCCCAGCATTTT	CASSQEGQPQHF
-	-	TRBV6-5	TRBJ2-1	TGTGCCACCGCCCGGTTTCCCTACAATGAGCAGTTCTTC	CATARFPYNEQFF
-	-	TRBV6-5	TRBJ1-6	TGTGCCAGCAGCCCTCAGGGCAATTCACCCCTCCACTTT	CASSPQGNSPLHF
-	once	TRBV5-1	TRBJ2-1	TGCGCCAGCAGCTTGGCCTGGGCTAAGAGACAGTTCTTC	CASSLAWAKRQFF
-	-	TRBV7-2	TRBJ1-1	TGTGCCAGCAGCCTAAGTCTGGGCGCCCCGGCCGGGAACACTGAAGCTTTCTTT	CASSLSLGAPAGNTEAFF